This T cell receptor (beta chain) was identified in a study of identical twins. General study points: Out-of-frame alpha sequences that twins shared showed excess low generation probability.

Via MiXCR, TCRdb re-called the 5' RACE reads, giving one row per CDR3 protein. Among 400,000 to 500,000 distinct CDR3 sequences, 15% to 20% were seen once, and the ten largest hold less than 15%. Donors were all healthy Caucasians. Details on this clonotype: Its cognate antigen is unknown.

Germline V lookup: CDR1 MNHEY, CDR2 SVGEGT. The CDR3 totals 15 residues. Trimming cost V 6 bases and J 5 bases; bases outside gene matches: 12. Specimen: naive T cells sorted from blood. The receptor was isolated from a man aged 45-65 years in good health. This chain joins TRBV6-2 or TRBV6-3 and TRBJ2-5, with 7 bases fitting TRBD2. For the CDR3, the DNA is TGTGCCAGCAGAAAATTCCGTACTAGCGTGGAGACCCAGTACTTC. It specifies CASRKFRTSVETQYF.